The source of this T cell receptor (beta chain) is a study of T-cell reconstitution after alpha-beta-depleted transplantation in children. The length of the CDR3 is 14 residues. The V gene lost 4 bases and the J gene lost 4 bases, with 10 bases spanning the gap. Germline-derived CDR1 and CDR2 are MGHRA and YSYEKL. Preparation of the TCRbeta library used unique molecular identifiers. TCRdb reanalysed the PCR reads using MiXCR and keeps one entry per CDR3 protein. The sample lists approximately 300,000 distinct CDR3 sequences, 10% seen once, with less than 8% in the top ten. Sequences were derived from PBMCs, sampled before TCRalphabeta/CD19-depleted stem cell transplant. The receptor's source is a boy under three years old with acute myeloid leukemia, due to receive a stem cell transplant. The genes are TRBV4-1 and TRBJ2-2; no definite D call. CDR3 sequence reads: CASSLSDVTGELFF. CDR3 bases: TGCGCCAGCAGCCTCTCAGACGTCACCGGGGAGCTGTTTTTT.